This T cell receptor (beta chain) was sequenced for a study of brain T cells in children with intractable seizures. The protocol was immunoSEQ multiplex PCR, while the TCRdb copy is restricted to in-frame clones and leaves out a portion. The data show roughly 64,000 clones, about 96% seen once. Patients received at least one anti-epileptic drug before surgery. Between the trimmed V and J ends, which lost 4 bases and 1 base, there was a span of 8 bases. Germline-derived CDR1 and CDR2 are SNHLY and FYNNEI. There are 13 residues in the CDR3. The sequence was obtained from a boy younger than two with focal cortical dysplasia and intractable seizures. The rearrangement uses TRBV2 and TRBJ2-7; D is uncertain. The specimen comprised peripheral blood, sampled at surgery. The CDR3 spells CASSAGISYEQYF. CDR3 DNA: TGTGCCAGCAGTGCCGGTATTTCCTACGAGCAGTACTTC.